The 27 T cell receptor beta chains below all came from one sample that was sequenced in a study of blood T cell repertoires in COVID-19. Here immunoSEQ multiplex PCR was the method, and the copy in TCRdb shows in-frame clones only, minus some. Of 25,000 to 35,000 clones listed, roughly four fifths were seen once; the top ten hold approximately 42%. Material for sequencing was peripheral blood. The receptors originated from a woman of 80 years or more with acute or convalescent COVID-19.

The rearrangement joins TRBV6-5 to TRBJ2-7; D gene uncertain. The germline V gene has CDR1 MNHEY and CDR2 SVGAGI. V lost 0 bases and J lost 3, with 6 bases in between. CDR3 length equals 13 residues. CDR3 nucleotide sequence: TGTGCCAGCAGTTACTCTCATAGCTACGAGCAGTACTTC. It specifies CASSYSHSYEQYF.

V is TRBV18 and J is TRBJ2-7; D remains unclear. The CDR3 covers 14 residues. The germline CDR1 and CDR2 sequences are KGHSH and LQKENI. Trimming stripped 2 bases from V and 4 bases from J, with 12 bases between. The CDR3 DNA reads TGTGCCAGCTCACCAGCGGTTCTTGGTTACGAGCAGTACTTC. Its translation: CASSPAVLGYEQYF.

This chain connects TRBV9 to TRBJ2-7; TRBD1 agrees at 8 bases. CDR1 SGDLS and CDR2 YYNGEE come from the germline V gene. The J segment lost 4 bases and the V segment lost 4 bases, leaving 7 bases of the junction unmatched. This CDR3 is 14 amino acids long. DNA of the CDR3: TGTGCCAGCAGCTCGGGACAGGTGGAGTACGAGCAGTACTTC. This encodes CASSSGQVEYEQYF.

This chain connects TRBV7-5 to TRBJ2-5; no check of the table's D call, TRBD2, against the DNA was made. TRBV7-5 is deemed a pseudogene. The CDR3 extends over 17 amino acids. CDR3 in amino acids: CARSYPLAGGPGETQYF. CDR3 nucleotides: TGTGCCAGAAGCTATCCATTAGCGGGGGGGCCCGGAGAGACCCAGTACTTC.

CDR3 region: CASSSPATGADEQYF. DNA for the CDR3: TGTGCCAGCAGTTCCCCTGCGACAGGGGCGGACGAGCAGTACTTC. The chain carries TRBV6-5 and TRBJ2-7, with 8 nucleotides matching TRBD1. The CDR3 runs to 15 residues. CDR1 is MNHEY and CDR2 is SVGAGI in the germline V gene. Trimming cost V 4 bases and J 5 bases; bases outside gene matches: 10.

This sequence joins TRBV10-1 and TRBJ1-2; the match to TRBD1 covers 8 bases. The V gene end was trimmed by 9 bases and the J gene end by 6 bases; junction bases not matched to a gene: 9. CDR1 and CDR2 from the germline V gene are WNHNN and SYGVQD (reference sequence). The CDR3 loop spans 13 amino acids. The CDR3, as DNA: TGCGCCAGGGGGACAGGATCCGCGAATGGCTACACCTTC. Translation gives CARGTGSANGYTF.

V usage is TRBV5-4 and J usage is TRBJ1-1, with D tentatively TRBD1 (6 bases). The germline gives CDR1 SGHNT, CDR2 YYREEE (reference sequence). The CDR3 is 11 residues long. V lost 10 bases and J 5 bases, leaving 12 bases between the germline ends. CDR3 region: CACGGLTEAFF. CDR3 DNA sequence: TGTGCCTGCGGGGGGCTAACTGAAGCTTTCTTT.

This clone was found once. The J gene is TRBJ2-1, the V gene TRBV3-1 (or the pseudogene TRBV3-2), with 8 bases fitting TRBD2. Germline trimming cut 0 bases from V and 9 bases from J; bases unmatched to any gene: 4. The CDR3 has 14 amino acids. Germline-derived CDR1 and CDR2 are LGHDT and YNNKEL (reference sequence). This chain's CDR3 is CASSQDPRGGEQFF. In DNA, the CDR3 is TGTGCCAGCAGCCAAGATCCCCGGGGGGGTGAGCAGTTCTTC.

This sequence joins TRBV5-4 and TRBJ2-5; D is perhaps TRBD2 (7 bases). CDR1 and CDR2 from the germline V gene are SGHNT and YYREEE (reference sequence). The V end was cut by 7 bases, the J end by 4 bases, with 17 bases between. This CDR3 has 14 residues. CDR3 sequence (DNA): TGTGCCAGCGCTAAAAGGGGGGGCGGAGAGACCCAGTACTTC. Amino acids: CASAKRGGGETQYF.

CDR3 in DNA: TGTGCCTGGAGTGTACGAATCGGGACAGGCGGGGAAAAACTGTTTTTT. It encodes CAWSVRIGTGGEKLFF. This chain uses TRBV30 with TRBJ1-4; 8 nucleotides match TRBD1. Germline CDR1 is GTSNPN and CDR2 is SVGIG (reference sequence). The CDR3 sequence is 16 residues long. V shed 0 bases, J shed 8 bases, and the junction held 11 bases outside the gene matches.

The chain uses TRBV5-1 and TRBJ2-7; 9 positions agree with TRBD1. The CDR3 consists of 14 residues. Per the germline V gene, CDR1 is SGHRS and CDR2 is YFSETQ. J lost 4 bases, V lost 3 bases, and 5 bases had no gene match. The CDR3 sequence: CASSSGQGLYEQYF. Here the CDR3 DNA reads TGCGCCAGCAGCTCCGGACAGGGGTTATACGAGCAGTACTTC.

This clone is a singleton in its sample. This sequence joins TRBV7-9 and TRBJ1-1; 7 bases fit TRBD1. CDR1 and CDR2 from the germline V gene are SEHNR and FQNEAQ (reference sequence). With V trimmed by 7 bases and J by 1 base, 9 bases remained unmatched. The CDR3 totals 15 residues. The CDR3 spells CASNSGGSPNTEAFF. The DNA of the CDR3 is TGTGCCAGCAACTCAGGGGGATCTCCGAACACTGAAGCTTTCTTT.

The CDR3 DNA follows: TGTGCCAGCAGTGACGGTGGACATGGAGAAAAACTGTTTTTT. It specifies CASSDGGHGEKLFF. The rearrangement joins TRBV2 to TRBJ1-4; possibly TRBD1 for D (5 bases). This CDR3 has 14 residues. V gave up 3 bases and J gave up 8 bases, with 13 bases separating them. Germline V gene data show CDR1 as SNHLY and CDR2 as FYNNEI.

A few counts support this clone. The gene calls are TRBV5-1 and TRBJ1-6; D remains ambiguous. Between the trimmed V and J ends, which lost 4 bases and 9 bases, there was a span of 14 bases. This CDR3 spans 14 amino acids. Germline CDR1 is SGHRS and CDR2 is YFSETQ. The CDR3 protein is CASSLLREGSPLHF. Written as DNA, the CDR3 is TGCGCCAGCAGCCTGCTTCGGGAGGGTTCACCCCTCCACTTT.

The chain recombines TRBV5-1 with TRBJ1-5; D remains ambiguous. Germline CDR1 and CDR2: SGHRS and YFSETQ. V was pared by 0 bases and J by 4 bases, with 14 bases between. The CDR3 extends over 16 amino acids. The CDR3 loop reads CASSLAGDAGNQPQHF. In nucleotides, the CDR3 is TGCGCCAGCAGCTTGGCTGGCGACGCGGGAAATCAGCCCCAGCATTTT.

The V gene is TRBV5-6, the J gene TRBJ2-1, with 8 bases lining up with TRBD2. The V gene end was trimmed by 0 bases and the J gene end by 5 bases; junction bases not matched to a gene: 10. The CDR3 totals 17 residues. Germline V gene lookup returns CDR1 SGHDT and CDR2 YYEEEE. CDR3 in DNA: TGTGCCAGCAGCTTGGTTGGTGCAGCGGGGGCCCACAATGAGCAGTTCTTC. This codes for CASSLVGAAGAHNEQFF.

This clone was detected once. The chain joins TRBV7-8 to TRBJ2-6; 10 bases agree with TRBD1. Losses at the gene ends were 6 bases for V and 0 bases for J; bases not matched to a gene: 11. This CDR3 has 19 amino acids. Germline CDR1 reads SGHVS; CDR2 reads FQNEAQ. Here the CDR3 reads CASRPRDRGPTSGANVLTF. The CDR3 DNA is TGTGCCAGCAGGCCCAGGGACAGGGGCCCTACCTCTGGGGCCAACGTCCTGACTTTC. Full variable domain (outside the CDR3, taken from reference TRBV7-8 and TRBJ2-6): GAGVSQSPRYKVAKRGQDVALRCDPISGHVSLFWYQQALGQGPEFLTYFQNEAQLDKSGLPSDRFFAERPEGSVSTLKIQRTQQEDSAVYLCASRPRDRGPTSGANVLTFGAGSRLTVL.

This chain uses TRBV2 with TRBJ2-7; 13 nucleotides match TRBD2. Losses at the gene ends were 2 bases for V and 1 base for J; bases not matched to a gene: 11. The length of the CDR3 is 19 residues. CDR1 is SNHLY, CDR2 FYNNEI, per germline. CDR3 sequence reads: CASSERSGLAGPHSYEQYF. The CDR3 bases are TGTGCCAGCAGTGAACGGTCGGGACTAGCGGGGCCGCATTCCTACGAGCAGTACTTC.

The chain has TRBV5-1 and TRBJ1-2; D is ambiguous. Trimming stripped 0 bases from V and 4 bases from J, with 7 bases between. Germline V gene data show CDR1 as SGHRS and CDR2 as YFSETQ. CDR3 length equals 13 residues. CDR3 residues: CASSLGAGYGYTF. The CDR3 nucleotides are TGCGCCAGCAGCTTGGGGGCGGGCTATGGCTACACCTTC.

The chain combines TRBV2 with TRBJ2-5, with 8 bases matching TRBD2. Germline V CDR1 and CDR2: SNHLY, FYNNEI. This CDR3 has 13 amino acids. V shed 10 bases and J 2 bases; nucleotides not matched to a gene: 6. The CDR3 DNA reads TGTGCCACACGCGGGGGGCTACAAGAGACCCAGTACTTC. It translates to CATRGGLQETQYF.

This chain connects TRBV30 to TRBJ2-3, with TRBD2 identical over 8 bases. V was clipped by 0 bases and J by 0 bases; unmatched bases: 8. Germline V gene data show CDR1 as GTSNPN and CDR2 as SVGIG (reference sequence). The CDR3 contains 17 residues. CDR3 coding DNA: TGTGCCTGGAGTGTAGGAGTCAGCGGGAGAAGCACAGATACGCAGTATTTT. It yields the protein CAWSVGVSGRSTDTQYF.

The V gene is TRBV10-3, the J gene TRBJ2-1; 10 bases match TRBD2. The V gene's germline CDR1 is ENHRY and CDR2 SYGVKD. Trimming took 8 bases from V and 3 from J; bases not matched to a gene: 4. CDR3 size: 14 residues. CDR3 region: CAIASGGIYNEQFF. As DNA, the CDR3 is TGTGCCATCGCTAGCGGGGGAATCTACAATGAGCAGTTCTTC.

This clone was seen a few times. V gene TRBV7-2 combines with J gene TRBJ1-3, with 7 bases matching TRBD1. With 4 bases clipped from V and 0 bases from J, the junction kept 6 bases outside the gene matches. Germline lookup yields CDR1 SGHTA and CDR2 FQGNSA. The CDR3 totals 16 residues. The CDR3 sequence: CASSSTGAFSGNTIYF. DNA for the CDR3: TGTGCCAGCAGCTCAACAGGGGCCTTCTCTGGAAACACCATATATTTT.

This clone came up a few times. This sequence joins TRBV29-1 and TRBJ1-4; D call uncertain. Deletions cut 2 bases from V and 1 base from J, with 5 bases between. The CDR3 is made up of 13 amino acids. Germline loops: CDR1 SQVTM, CDR2 ANQGSEA. CDR3 nucleotide sequence: TGCAGCGTTGAAACGGGAACTAATGAAAAACTGTTTTTT. Protein sequence: CSVETGTNEKLFF. The full variable domain, with the rest looked up from reference TRBV29-1 and TRBJ1-4, is SAVISQKPSRDICQRGTSLTIQCQVDSQVTMMFWYRQQPGQSLTLIATANQGSEATYESGFVIDKFPISRPNLTFSTLTVSNMSPEDSSIYLCSVETGTNEKLFFGSGTQLSVL.

The V gene is TRBV3-1 (or the pseudogene TRBV3-2), the J gene TRBJ2-1; TRBD2 matches at 9 bases. V lost 1 base and J lost 6; bases outside the gene matches: 1. CDR3 length equals 14 residues. Germline V CDR1 and CDR2: LGHDT, YNNKEL (reference sequence). CDR3 sequence: CASSQGGGANEQFF. The CDR3, as DNA: TGTGCCAGCAGCCAAGGCGGGGGGGCCAATGAGCAGTTCTTC.

The chain recombines TRBV19 with TRBJ2-2, with 10 bases identical to TRBD2. In germline, CDR1 is LNHDA, CDR2 SQIVND (reference sequence). V gave up 4 bases and J gave up 1 base; unmatched junction bases: 0. The CDR3 spans 15 residues. CDR3 in amino acids: CASSRTSGNTGELFF. The CDR3 DNA sequence: TGTGCCAGTAGTAGGACTAGCGGGAACACCGGGGAGCTGTTTTTT.

V usage is TRBV7-8 and J usage is TRBJ2-4, with TRBD1 matching over 8 bases. V trimming: 5 bases; J trimming: 3 bases; junction bases outside the gene matches: 6. Germline V lookup: CDR1 SGHVS, CDR2 FQNEAQ. This CDR3 has 15 residues. This CDR3 reads CASSPGQVGKNIQYF. The CDR3 DNA follows: TGTGCCAGCAGCCCGGGACAGGTGGGCAAAAACATTCAGTACTTC.